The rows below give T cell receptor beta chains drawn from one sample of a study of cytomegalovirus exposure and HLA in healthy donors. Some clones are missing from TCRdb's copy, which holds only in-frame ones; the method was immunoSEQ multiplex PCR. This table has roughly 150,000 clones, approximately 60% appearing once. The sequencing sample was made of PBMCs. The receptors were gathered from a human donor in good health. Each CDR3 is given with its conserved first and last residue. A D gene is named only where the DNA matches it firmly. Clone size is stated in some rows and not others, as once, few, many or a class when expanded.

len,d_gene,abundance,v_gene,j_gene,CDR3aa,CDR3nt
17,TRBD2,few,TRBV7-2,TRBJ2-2,CASSSPRLAGDTGELFF,TGTGCCAGCAGCTCACCTCGACTAGCGGGAGACACCGGGGAGCTGTTTTTT
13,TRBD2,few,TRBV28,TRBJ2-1,CASSPAGVNEQFF,TGTGCCAGCAGCCCGGCGGGAGTGAATGAGCAGTTCTTC
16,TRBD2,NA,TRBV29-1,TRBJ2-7,CSVGTSGSRSAYEQYF,TGCAGCGTGGGGACTAGCGGGAGCCGGTCGGCATACGAGCAGTACTTC
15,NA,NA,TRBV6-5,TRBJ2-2,CASTPSVSNTGELFF,TGTGCCAGCACCCCCAGCGTTTCGAACACCGGGGAGCTGTTTTTT
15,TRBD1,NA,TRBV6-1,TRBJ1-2,CASSEVGGADYGYTF,TGTGCCAGCAGTGAAGTAGGGGGCGCTGACTATGGCTACACCTTC
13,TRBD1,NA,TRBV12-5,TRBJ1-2,CASGWTGRDGYTF,TGTGCTAGTGGTTGGACAGGGAGGGATGGCTACACCTTC
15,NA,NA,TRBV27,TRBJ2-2,CASSLSRQGTGELFF,TGTGCCAGCAGTTTATCGAGGCAGGGGACCGGGGAGCTGTTTTTT
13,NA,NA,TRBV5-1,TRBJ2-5,CASSLGTQEAQYF,TGCGCCAGCAGCTTAGGAACACAAGAGGCCCAGTACTTC
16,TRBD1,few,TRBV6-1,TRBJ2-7,CASSEGIGDRVGEQYF,TGTGCCAGCAGTGAAGGAATTGGAGACAGGGTGGGCGAGCAGTACTTC
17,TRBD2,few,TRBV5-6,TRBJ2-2,CASSAKRLAGYTGELFF,TGTGCCAGCAGCGCGAAACGACTAGCGGGTTACACCGGGGAGCTGTTTTTT
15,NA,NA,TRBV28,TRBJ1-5,CASSPGTLSNQPQHF,TGTGCCAGCAGTCCCGGGACACTCTCCAATCAGCCCCAGCATTTT
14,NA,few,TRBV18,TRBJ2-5,CASSPSTVQETQYF,TGTGCCAGCTCACCGTCGACAGTTCAAGAGACCCAGTACTTC
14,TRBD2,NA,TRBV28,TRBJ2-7,CASTGLAGKYEQYF,TGTGCCAGCACCGGACTAGCGGGGAAATACGAGCAGTACTTC
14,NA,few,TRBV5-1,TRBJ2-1,CASSLQGAENEQFF,TGCGCCAGCAGCTTACAGGGAGCGGAGAATGAGCAGTTCTTC
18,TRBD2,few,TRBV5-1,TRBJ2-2,CASSPRQREFFNTGELFF,TGCGCCAGCAGCCCACGCCAGCGGGAGTTTTTTAACACCGGGGAGCTGTTTTTT
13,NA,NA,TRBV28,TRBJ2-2,CASLRQDTGELFF,TGTGCCAGCCTCCGACAGGACACCGGGGAGCTGTTTTTT
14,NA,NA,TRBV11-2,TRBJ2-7,CASSLGQVRYEQYF,TGTGCCAGCAGCTTAGGTCAGGTCCGCTACGAGCAGTACTTC
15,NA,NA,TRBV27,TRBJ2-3,CASSPLATDADTQYF,TGTGCCAGCAGTCCCCTAGCGACGGATGCAGATACGCAGTATTTT
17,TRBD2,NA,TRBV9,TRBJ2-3,CASSVGGTRGRTDTQYF,TGTGCCAGCAGCGTAGGGGGGACTAGGGGTCGTACAGATACGCAGTATTTT
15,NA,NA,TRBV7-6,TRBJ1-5,CASTKAGVETQPQHF,TGTGCCAGCACCAAGGCGGGGGTTGAGACTCAGCCCCAGCATTTT
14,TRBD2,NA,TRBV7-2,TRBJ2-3,CASSPSGSADTQYF,TGTGCCAGCAGCCCTAGCGGGAGCGCAGATACGCAGTATTTT
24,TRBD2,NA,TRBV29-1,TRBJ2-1,CSVEYRKEFPGSRELGSSYNEQFF,TGCAGCGTTGAATACCGGAAGGAATTCCCAGGGTCGCGGGAGCTGGGAAGCTCCTACAATGAGCAGTTCTTC
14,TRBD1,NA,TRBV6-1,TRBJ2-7,CASRNRGSSYEQYF,TGTGCCAGCAGAAACAGGGGGTCCTCCTACGAGCAGTACTTC
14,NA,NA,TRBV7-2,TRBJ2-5,CASSLLSGQETQYF,TGTGCCAGCAGCTTATTGAGCGGGCAAGAGACCCAGTACTTC
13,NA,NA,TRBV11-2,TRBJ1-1,CASSFQGNTEAFF,TGTGCCAGCAGCTTCCAGGGTAACACTGAAGCTTTCTTT
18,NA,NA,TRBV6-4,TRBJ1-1,CASSDSAQGGRSDTEAFF,TGTGCCAGCAGTGACTCGGCACAGGGTGGACGGTCTGACACTGAAGCTTTCTTT
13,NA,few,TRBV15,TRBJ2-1,CATSRDVSREQFF,TGTGCCACCAGCAGAGATGTGAGCAGGGAGCAGTTCTTC
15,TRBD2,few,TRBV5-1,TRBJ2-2,CASREPGLGTGELFF,TGCGCCAGCAGGGAACCGGGACTAGGGACCGGGGAGCTGTTTTTT
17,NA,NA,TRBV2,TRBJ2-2,CASNGGGIGVTGGELFF,TGTGCCAGCAACGGGGGTGGTATCGGGGTAACGGGCGGGGAGCTGTTTTTT
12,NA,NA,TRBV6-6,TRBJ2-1,CASKLEPNEQFF,TGTGCCAGCAAACTAGAACCTAACGAGCAGTTCTTC
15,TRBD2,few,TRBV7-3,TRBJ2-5,CASSFSSGRGETQYF,TGTGCCAGCAGCTTTAGTAGCGGGAGGGGTGAGACCCAGTACTTC
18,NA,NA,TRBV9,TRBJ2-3,CASSVVGGELGSTDTQYF,TGTGCCAGCAGCGTAGTAGGGGGGGAGTTGGGCAGCACAGATACGCAGTATTTT
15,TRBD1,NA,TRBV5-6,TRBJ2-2,CASSWGQGLTGELFF,TGTGCCAGCAGCTGGGGACAGGGATTGACCGGGGAGCTGTTTTTT
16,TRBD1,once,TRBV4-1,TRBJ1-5,CASSQVGQGPNQPQHF,TGCGCCAGCAGCCAAGTGGGACAGGGGCCCAATCAGCCCCAGCATTTT
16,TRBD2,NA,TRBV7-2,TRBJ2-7,CASSSRTSGRAVEQYF,TGTGCCAGCAGCTCTCGGACTAGCGGGAGGGCGGTCGAGCAGTACTTC
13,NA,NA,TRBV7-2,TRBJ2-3,CASSYRVADTQYF,TGTGCCAGCAGCTACCGAGTAGCAGATACGCAGTATTTT